Each of the 9 T cell receptor beta chains below was sequenced from the same sample in a study of early T cells in non-severe SARS-CoV-2 infection. MiXCR was run by TCRdb on the 5' RACE reads, yielding one entry per CDR3 protein. The table lists about 64,000 distinct CDR3 sequences, roughly 12% of them singletons. Sample: whole blood, taken at baseline. Receptors originate from an adult who was a healthcare worker with PCR-confirmed SARS-CoV-2 infection or an uninfected control (not recorded which).

This clonotype has only a few counts. The chain links TRBV11-2 to TRBJ2-3; D gene uncertain. Germline values: CDR1 SGHAT, CDR2 FQNNGV. The CDR3 is 12 amino acids. Trimming shortened V by 5 bases and J by 6 bases, and 9 bases separated the two germline ends. CDR3 DNA sequence: TGTGCCAGCAGCCCGTCCCCGGATACGCAGTATTTT. Protein sequence: CASSPSPDTQYF.

This clonotype occurred a few times. This chain links TRBV27 with TRBJ2-7, with D unclear. Germline V gives CDR1 MNHEY, CDR2 SMNVEV (reference sequence). This CDR3 has 17 residues. Trimming shortened V by 5 bases and J by 0 bases, and 20 bases separated the two germline ends. The CDR3 DNA reads TGTGCCAGCAGTCCCCGAGAGAAGGGCGGAAGCTCCTACGAGCAGTACTTC. This gives the protein CASSPREKGGSSYEQYF.

This clonotype was recorded many times. The V and J genes are TRBV20-1 and TRBJ2-1, with D maybe TRBD2 (6 bases). The CDR3 contains 14 residues. Per germline, CDR1 DFQATT and CDR2 SNEGSKA (reference sequence). Trimming shortened V by 1 base and J by 4 bases, and 11 bases separated the two germline ends. The CDR3, as DNA: TGCAGTGCTAGAGTTGGAGGGGAGTACAATGAGCAGTTCTTC. Residues: CSARVGGEYNEQFF.

This chain connects TRBV12-3 or TRBV12-4 to TRBJ2-7; no firm D call. Trimming removed 2 bases at V and 0 bases at J, with 14 bases between. The CDR3 loop spans 16 amino acids. Here the CDR3 DNA reads TGTGCCAGCAGTTTAAGTAGACACCGCCCCTCCTACGAGCAGTACTTC. This sequence encodes CASSLSRHRPSYEQYF.

The CDR3 loop reads CASGWALGADTQYF. For the CDR3, the DNA is TGTGCCAGCGGATGGGCCCTTGGCGCAGATACGCAGTATTTT. V is TRBV28 and J is TRBJ2-3, with D uncertain. The CDR3 runs to 14 residues. V gave up 8 bases and J gave up 4 bases, with 16 bases separating them. Germline V gives CDR1 MDHEN, CDR2 SYDVKM.

This clonotype was seen more than once but under ten times. The chain combines TRBV13 with TRBJ2-3; D unresolved. This CDR3 is built from 13 residues. Per germline, CDR1 PRHDT and CDR2 FYEKMQ (reference sequence). Trimming took 3 bases from V and 3 from J, leaving 7 bases between them. In nucleotides, the CDR3 is TGTGCCAGCAGCTTTAGAACTACAGATACGCAGTATTTT. Translating gives CASSFRTTDTQYF.

The chain joins TRBV6-6 to TRBJ2-1; D remains ambiguous. This CDR3 region has 12 residues. The V gene's germline CDR1 is MNHNY and CDR2 SVGAGI (reference sequence). Trimming pared 6 bases from V and 6 bases from J, leaving 9 bases between. CDR3 coding DNA: TGTGCCAGCAGCCCCGAGCTCAATGAGCAGTTCTTC. Amino acids: CASSPELNEQFF.

This clonotype was recorded at least ten times. V usage is TRBV5-1 and J usage is TRBJ1-1; TRBD1 might be the D (6 bases). Trimming stripped 5 bases from V and 1 base from J, with 12 bases between. The CDR3 has 14 amino acids. Germline V gene lookup returns CDR1 SGHRS and CDR2 YFSETQ. CDR3 amino acids: CASSSWTANTEAFF. CDR3 in DNA: TGCGCCAGCAGTTCTTGGACAGCGAACACTGAAGCTTTCTTT. Full variable domain (rest looked up from reference TRBV5-1 and TRBJ1-1): KAGVTQTPRYLIKTRGQQVTLSCSPISGHRSVSWYQQTPGQGLQFLFEYFSETQRNKGNFPGRFSGRQFSNSRSEMNVSTLELGDSALYLCASSSWTANTEAFFGQGTRLTVV.

The chain couples TRBV5-6 to TRBJ2-1; TRBD2 agrees at 8 bases. The V segment lost 5 bases and the J segment 3 bases; nucleotides outside the gene matches: 10. CDR1 SGHDT and CDR2 YYEEEE come from the germline V gene. There are 16 residues in the CDR3. This chain's CDR3 is CASSPGTSTIYNEQFF. The CDR3, as DNA: TGTGCCAGCAGTCCCGGGACTAGTACGATCTACAATGAGCAGTTCTTC.